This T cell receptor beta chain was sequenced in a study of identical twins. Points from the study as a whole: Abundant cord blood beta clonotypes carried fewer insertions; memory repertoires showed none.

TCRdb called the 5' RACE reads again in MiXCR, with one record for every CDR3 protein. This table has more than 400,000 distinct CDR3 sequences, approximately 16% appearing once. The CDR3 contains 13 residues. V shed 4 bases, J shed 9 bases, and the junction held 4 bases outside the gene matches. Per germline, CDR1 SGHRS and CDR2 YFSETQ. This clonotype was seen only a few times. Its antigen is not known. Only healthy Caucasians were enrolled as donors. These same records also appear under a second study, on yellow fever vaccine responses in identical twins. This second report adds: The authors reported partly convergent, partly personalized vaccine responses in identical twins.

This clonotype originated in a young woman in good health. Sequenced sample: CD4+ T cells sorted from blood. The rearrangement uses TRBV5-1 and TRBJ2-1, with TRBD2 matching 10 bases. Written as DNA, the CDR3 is TGCGCCAGCAGCCCCCCTAGCGGGAGTGAGCAGTTCTTC. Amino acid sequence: CASSPPSGSEQFF.